This T cell receptor (beta chain) emerged from a study of blood T cell repertoires in COVID-19. Clones were sequenced by immunoSEQ multiplex PCR, and TCRdb holds only the in-frame ones, with some missing. The top ten clones hold 2.3% of a sample with 250,000 to 300,000 clones, about nine tenths of them seen once. Looked up from germline, CDR1 is SGDLS and CDR2 is YYNGEE. J lost 5 bases, V lost 4 bases, and 5 bases had no gene match. This CDR3 has 14 residues. This chain links TRBV9 with TRBJ2-1; 8 bases fit TRBD1. The clonotype was recovered from a woman in her thirties or forties with acute COVID-19. Sequencing was done on a sample of PBMCs or T cells enriched from blood (not recorded which). The CDR3 here is CASSSWTGNNEQFF. Written as DNA, the CDR3 is TGTGCCAGCAGCTCTTGGACAGGGAACAATGAGCAGTTCTTC.